This T cell receptor (beta chain) appears in the sequencing data of a study of identical twins. CDR1 and CDR2 from the germline V gene are LGHDT and YNNKEL (reference sequence). This CDR3 comprises 16 residues. V was pared by 0 bases and J by 4 bases, with 5 bases of the junction left unmatched. Via MiXCR, TCRdb re-called the 5' RACE reads, giving one row per CDR3 protein. The sample holds hundreds of thousands of distinct CDR3 sequences; around 6% are singletons and the top ten take around 1.7%. J is TRBJ2-5 and V is TRBV3-1; TRBD2 agrees at 10 bases. The receptor was derived from a man aged 18 to 35 in good health. Material: naive T cells sorted from blood. DNA for the CDR3: TGTGCCAGCAGCCAAGATCGGCTAGCGGGAGTAGAGACCCAGTACTTC. Residues: CASSQDRLAGVETQYF.